This T cell receptor beta chain was recovered during a study of cytomegalovirus exposure and HLA in healthy donors. As concerns this clone: As yet, its antigen is unknown.

Between the trimmed V and J ends, which lost 0 bases and 2 bases, there was a span of 6 bases. From germline, CDR1 is SGHNT and CDR2 YYREEE (reference sequence). The CDR3 sequence is 14 residues long. The PCR used 60 Vbeta and 13 Jbeta primers. Source study methods: Around 80 million unique TCR beta chains, roughly 11 million of them shared, were counted by a later analysis. The method was immunoSEQ multiplex PCR; TCRdb's version includes in-frame clones alone and lacks a portion of them. That table gives V, J and clone size, and the DNA gave D and trimming. The sample has fewer than 200,000 clones, around 80% seen once; the top ten hold around 4.3%. Points from the study as a whole: Sequencing likely caused a cluster of highly shared sequence variants. Prediction of most subjects' HLA-A and HLA-B alleles by TCR beta sequences was reportedly accurate. Upon later analysis, TCR association rates were observed to vary by HLA locus, being highest for DRB1 and lowest for HLA-C.

The sequence derives from a man under 40 in good health and CMV-seronegative. The chain joins TRBV5-4 to TRBJ2-1; TRBD1 is a possible D gene (5 bases). Sequencing was carried out using PBMCs. The chain's CDR3 is CASSLGGPYNEQFF. CDR3 bases: TGTGCCAGCAGCTTGGGGGGCCCCTACAATGAGCAGTTCTTC.